The sequence of this T cell receptor (beta chain) was determined in a study of blood T cell repertoires in COVID-19. TCRdb keeps only in-frame clones here, not all; method: immunoSEQ multiplex PCR. This repertoire shows 150,000 or so clones, under 90% found once; its top ten account for around 3.7%. Germline assignment: CDR1 SGHAT and CDR2 FQNNGV. The CDR3 runs to 14 residues. Losses at the gene ends were 5 bases for V and 7 bases for J; bases not matched to a gene: 9. This chain joins TRBV11-2 and TRBJ2-7, with 9 bases identical to TRBD1. The receptor's source is a woman in her fifties or sixties who had recovered from COVID-19. The sample taken for sequencing was PBMCs or T cells enriched from blood (not recorded which). The chain's CDR3 is CASSASTGGTEQYF. The CDR3 DNA sequence: TGTGCCAGCAGCGCCTCGACAGGGGGAACGGAGCAGTACTTC.